This T cell receptor beta chain was profiled in a study of T cell changes during pregnancy in multiple sclerosis. Repertoires were generated with immunoSEQ multiplex PCR, while TCRdb's copy carries only in-frame clones and drops some. This repertoire shows 65,000 to 90,000 clones, roughly 92% found once; its top ten account for roughly 2.5%. Between the trimmed V and J ends, which lost 5 bases and 7 bases, there was a span of 18 bases. Germline CDR1 reads LNHNV; CDR2 reads YYDKDF (reference sequence). This CDR3 has 14 residues. The receptor was derived from a female donor with multiple sclerosis, enrolled in a pregnancy study. Sequenced material: peripheral blood, taken in the first trimester of pregnancy. The gene calls are TRBV15 and TRBJ2-7; TRBD2 is a possible D gene (6 bases). This CDR3 reads CATSLGLVGSEQYF. The CDR3 nucleotides are TGTGCCACCAGCTTGGGACTCGTCGGGAGTGAGCAGTACTTC.